This T cell receptor (beta chain) was profiled in a study of T cells in Graves' hyperthyroidism and ophthalmopathy. Subjects with ophthalmopathy showed a Clinical Activity Score no lower than 3, a NOSPECS grade no lower than 4, and a duration shorter than 3 months. Germline V CDR1 and CDR2: SGHDN, FVKESK. V dropped 3 bases and J dropped 0; count of bases not matched to a gene: 14. The CDR3 length is 19 residues. Amplified TCR beta CDR3 regions derived from RNA transcripts. The HTBI primer set was used in a first-round RT-PCR of the TCR CDR3. MiXCR, applied by TCRdb to the multiplex PCR reads, yields one record per CDR3 protein. This table holds 500,000 or so distinct CDR3 sequences, 15% to 20% found once.

Sequencing input: blood. The chain carries TRBV14 and TRBJ2-3; 8 bases map to TRBD2. This clonotype was obtained from a woman under 40 with Graves' ophthalmopathy. The chain's CDR3 is CASSHSSPSGHLSTDTQYF. The CDR3 coding sequence is TGTGCCAGCAGCCACTCGAGTCCTAGCGGGCACCTTAGCACAGATACGCAGTATTTT.